These 29 T cell receptor beta chains came from one sample sequenced in a study of blood T cell repertoires in COVID-19. Sequencing used immunoSEQ multiplex PCR; TCRdb keeps in-frame clones, though not all of them. Of over 200,000 clones in the sample, under 90% were seen once. The material sequenced was peripheral blood. These receptor sequences come from a woman aged 40 to 50 with active or convalescent COVID-19.

This clone was counted once. The chain combines TRBV7-3 with TRBJ2-3, with D tentatively TRBD1 (6 bases). The CDR3 consists of 14 residues. Germline V gene sequence: CDR1 SGHTA, CDR2 FQGTGA. V was clipped by 4 bases and J by 2 bases, with 10 bases between them. CDR3 bases: TGTGCCAGCAGCTCACGGGACATCACAGATACGCAGTATTTT. Translation: CASSSRDITDTQYF.

This clone came up once. The chain employs TRBV5-4 and TRBJ1-2; D may be TRBD1 (6 bases). V was clipped by 0 bases and J by 2 bases, with 11 bases between them. The germline V gene has CDR1 SGHNT and CDR2 YYREEE (reference sequence). This CDR3 has 15 residues. The CDR3 nucleotides read TGTGCCAGCAGCTTGGTCGGGGGGCTAAACTATGGCTACACCTTC. Encoded protein: CASSLVGGLNYGYTF.

The chain's CDR3 is CATTRQGQGPTEQFF. The CDR3, as DNA: TGTGCCACCACGCGACAGGGACAGGGGCCTACTGAGCAGTTCTTC. The genes are TRBV10-3 and TRBJ2-1; 10 bases map to TRBD1. The trim removed 10 bases at V and 9 bases at J, leaving 15 bases unmatched. CDR1 and CDR2 from the germline V gene are ENHRY and SYGVKD. The CDR3 has 15 amino acids.

The chain uses TRBV19 and TRBJ2-1, with D possibly TRBD1 on 6 matching bases. The ends were cut back, 1 base at V and 7 bases at J, with 14 bases in the middle. CDR3 length: 15 residues. In germline, CDR1 is LNHDA, CDR2 SQIVND (reference sequence). The CDR3 protein is CASSIAFAGANEQFF. Here the CDR3 DNA reads TGTGCCAGTAGTATAGCTTTCGCAGGGGCTAATGAGCAGTTCTTC. Based on the CDR3 plus reference TRBV19 and TRBJ2-1, the full variable domain is DGGITQSPKYLFRKEGQNVTLSCEQNLNHDAMYWYRQDPGQGLRLIYYSQIVNDFQKGDIAEGYSVSREKKESFPLTVTSAQKNPTAFYLCASSIAFAGANEQFFGPGTRLTVL.

The rearrangement uses TRBV4-3 and TRBJ2-7; 7 bases agree with TRBD1. Germline V gives CDR1 LGHNA, CDR2 YSLEER. With 3 bases clipped from V and 2 bases from J, the junction kept 7 bases outside the gene matches. This CDR3 is built from 15 residues. CDR3 amino acids: CASSHITGEPYEQYF. CDR3 nucleotide sequence: TGCGCCAGCAGCCATATAACAGGGGAACCCTACGAGCAGTACTTC.

This clone was recorded only once. The chain employs TRBV7-6 and TRBJ2-7, with 7 bases matching TRBD2. Looked up from germline, CDR1 is SGHVS and CDR2 is FNYEAQ. This CDR3 is built from 15 residues. The ends lost 5 bases at V and 0 bases at J; junction bases unmatched: 7. In DNA form, the CDR3 reads TGTGCCAGCAGCCGTGGAGCGGGGAGCTCCTACGAGCAGTACTTC. Translation gives CASSRGAGSSYEQYF.

This chain links TRBV2 with TRBJ1-4; 10 bases are a match to TRBD1. The CDR3 totals 16 residues. J lost 5 bases, V lost 4 bases, and 7 bases had no gene match. Germline CDR1 is SNHLY and CDR2 is FYNNEI. The CDR3: CASSVAPGQGNEKLFF. Here the CDR3 DNA reads TGTGCCAGCAGTGTCGCACCGGGACAGGGGAATGAAAAACTGTTTTTT.

The chain combines TRBV4-2 with TRBJ2-5; tentative D call: TRBD2 (7 bases). Trimming took off 1 base at V and 4 bases at J, with 13 bases between the two ends. The CDR3 contains 15 residues. CDR1 is LGHNA and CDR2 is YNFKEQ in the germline V gene. CDR3 coding DNA: TGTGCCAGCAGCCAAGGGGTGAGGGGGGGAGAGACCCAGTACTTC. Its protein product is CASSQGVRGGETQYF.

V usage is TRBV18 and J usage is TRBJ1-5; possibly TRBD1 for D (5 bases). V lost 6 bases to trimming and J lost 2 bases, with 8 bases between them. Germline-derived CDR1 and CDR2 are KGHSH and LQKENI. The CDR3 totals 13 residues. The CDR3 region has the DNA TGTGCCAGCTCCCCGGGGGGCAATCAGCCCCAGCATTTT. This sequence encodes CASSPGGNQPQHF.

This chain joins TRBV25-1 and TRBJ1-2; 9 nucleotides agree with TRBD1. Germline V gene sequence: CDR1 MGHDK, CDR2 SYGVNS. The CDR3 is 14 residues long. The trim removed 8 bases at V and 4 bases at J, leaving 8 bases unmatched. CDR3 nucleotides: TGTGCCAGCTCCCGGGGGGGACAGGGCTATGGCTACACCTTC. Its translation: CASSRGGQGYGYTF.

The rearrangement joins TRBV9 to TRBJ1-4; TRBD1 matches 7 bases. The V gene's germline CDR1 is SGDLS and CDR2 YYNGEE. This CDR3 is 13 amino acids long. Trimming at V came to 3 bases and at J to 8 bases, leaving 4 bases not matched to a gene. The CDR3 bases are TGTGCCAGCAGCGCAGGGGGTGGGGAAAAACTGTTTTTT. Translation gives CASSAGGGEKLFF.

V gene TRBV27 combines with J gene TRBJ2-1; TRBD2 aligns across 7 bases. CDR3 size: 16 residues. Looked up from germline, CDR1 is MNHEY and CDR2 is SMNVEV (reference sequence). The trim removed 3 bases at V and 2 bases at J, leaving 7 bases unmatched. The CDR3 DNA follows: TGTGCCAGCAGTTTCTTTTCGGGGGGTGCCTACAATGAGCAGTTCTTC. Translating it yields CASSFFSGGAYNEQFF.

CDR3 sequence (DNA): TGTGCCAGCAGCGTAGGGGACACAATCCGGGACTATGGCTACACCTTC. It codes for CASSVGDTIRDYGYTF. The gene calls are TRBV9 and TRBJ1-2, with D possibly being TRBD1 (6 bases). Germline V gene data show CDR1 as SGDLS and CDR2 as YYNGEE. Trimming shortened V by 0 bases and J by 3 bases, and 15 bases separated the two germline ends. CDR3 length: 16 amino acids.

The genes are TRBV6-5 and TRBJ2-7; D is unclear. This CDR3 is built from 12 residues. From germline, CDR1 is MNHEY and CDR2 SVGAGI. V shed 5 bases and J shed 0 bases, with 5 bases lying between them. This chain's CDR3 is CASSMSSYEQYF. The CDR3 region has the DNA TGTGCCAGCAGTATGAGCTCCTACGAGCAGTACTTC.

The J gene is TRBJ1-2, the V gene TRBV5-1, with D uncertain. Germline CDR1 and CDR2: SGHRS and YFSETQ. The V end was cut by 3 bases, the J end by 0 bases, with 12 bases between. The CDR3 runs 15 residues. DNA for the CDR3: TGCGCCAGCAGCTCGGTCCCCAATCCTAACTATGGCTACACCTTC. Its translation is CASSSVPNPNYGYTF. The whole variable domain, remainder taken from reference TRBV5-1 and TRBJ1-2, is KAGVTQTPRYLIKTRGQQVTLSCSPISGHRSVSWYQQTPGQGLQFLFEYFSETQRNKGNFPGRFSGRQFSNSRSEMNVSTLELGDSALYLCASSSVPNPNYGYTFGSGTRLTVV.

CDR3 in DNA: TGTGCCAGCAGCTTTTTGGCAGGGGGCCACACCGGGGAGCTGTTTTTT. Translated: CASSFLAGGHTGELFF. The rearrangement joins TRBV7-2 to TRBJ2-2, with 8 nucleotides matching TRBD1. Germline CDR1 reads SGHTA; CDR2 reads FQGNSA. V shed 3 bases, J shed 3 bases, and the junction held 6 bases outside the gene matches. The CDR3 is made up of 16 amino acids. Full variable domain (outside the CDR3, taken from reference TRBV7-2 and TRBJ2-2): GAGVSQSPSNKVTEKGKDVELRCDPISGHTALYWYRQSLGQGLEFLIYFQGNSAPDKSGLPSDRFSAERTGGSVSTLTIQRTQQEDSAVYLCASSFLAGGHTGELFFGEGSRLTVL.

The chain is built from TRBV11-2 and TRBJ1-1, with TRBD1 identical over 11 bases. V gave up 4 bases and J gave up 7 bases; unmatched junction bases: 11. This CDR3 region has 16 residues. CDR1 and CDR2 from the germline V gene are SGHAT and FQNNGV. CDR3 region: CASSSGIGQGAVEAFF. For the CDR3, the DNA is TGTGCCAGCAGCTCAGGAATCGGACAGGGGGCGGTTGAAGCTTTCTTT.

The chain couples TRBV5-1 to TRBJ2-5; D may be TRBD1 (6 bases). V was clipped by 3 bases and J by 3 bases, with 12 bases between them. CDR1 and CDR2 (germline): SGHRS, YFSETQ. There are 14 residues in the CDR3. In DNA, the CDR3 is TGCGCCAGCAGCTCTGGGGGCGCCAAAGAGACCCAGTACTTC. The encoded protein is CASSSGGAKETQYF.

The CDR3 region is CASSQGEGGKETQYF. CDR3 nucleotide sequence: TGTGCCAGCAGCCAAGGGGAGGGGGGAAAAGAGACCCAGTACTTC. This chain links TRBV7-2 with TRBJ2-5; tentative D call: TRBD2 (7 bases). Trimming left V 5 bases short and J 3 bases short, with 16 bases between. CDR1 and CDR2 (germline): SGHTA, FQGNSA. This CDR3 has 15 residues.

The V gene is TRBV29-1, the J gene TRBJ2-5; 9 bases are a match to TRBD2. The germline V gene encodes CDR1 SQVTM and CDR2 ANQGSEA. The CDR3 sequence is 14 residues long. J lost 2 bases, V lost 3 bases, and 4 bases had no gene match. CDR3: CSVERGGGQETQYF. DNA for the CDR3: TGCAGCGTTGAGCGCGGGGGGGGACAAGAGACCCAGTACTTC.

The chain is built from TRBV30 and TRBJ2-2; D is perhaps TRBD2 (6 bases). The V end was cut by 1 base, the J end by 4 bases, with 7 bases between. This CDR3 is built from 13 residues. The germline V gene has CDR1 GTSNPN and CDR2 SVGIG (reference sequence). The CDR3 nucleotides read TGTGCCTGGAGTGGCGGGGTCACCGGGGAGCTGTTTTTT. Encoded protein: CAWSGGVTGELFF.

V usage is TRBV29-1 and J usage is TRBJ1-1, with 8 nucleotides matching TRBD1. This CDR3 is built from 15 residues. In germline, CDR1 is SQVTM, CDR2 ANQGSEA. The trim removed 0 bases at V and 5 bases at J, leaving 8 bases unmatched. The CDR3 nucleotides read TGCAGCGTTGAAGACCCCAGGGGGCGGGGGACTGAAGCTTTCTTT. This translates into CSVEDPRGRGTEAFF.

This chain uses TRBV5-6 with TRBJ2-1, with TRBD2 identical over 9 bases. The CDR3 is 15 residues long. CDR1 and CDR2 from the germline V gene are SGHDT and YYEEEE. Germline trimming cut 1 base from V and 9 bases from J; bases unmatched to any gene: 8. The CDR3 reads CASSLMAGGHSEQFF. In DNA form, the CDR3 reads TGTGCCAGCAGCTTGATGGCGGGGGGGCACTCTGAGCAGTTCTTC.

This chain uses TRBV30 with TRBJ1-1; 7 nucleotides match TRBD1. This CDR3 region has 15 residues. Losses at the gene ends were 3 bases for V and 4 bases for J; bases not matched to a gene: 11. The V gene's germline CDR1 is GTSNPN and CDR2 SVGIG (reference sequence). The CDR3 DNA sequence: TGTGCCTGGAGGGTGGGACAGCCCATTGTCACTGAAGCTTTCTTT. Protein: CAWRVGQPIVTEAFF.

The V and J genes are TRBV27 and TRBJ2-2, with 9 nucleotides matching TRBD2. Trimming removed 8 bases from V and 5 bases from J; junction bases left unmatched: 3. The CDR3 has 13 amino acids. In germline, CDR1 is MNHEY, CDR2 SMNVEV (reference sequence). For the CDR3, the DNA is TGTGCCAGCCGGCTAGCGGGAACCGGGGAGCTGTTTTTT. Residues: CASRLAGTGELFF.

The chain recombines TRBV18 with TRBJ1-4; TRBD1 agrees at 7 bases. Germline loops: CDR1 KGHSH, CDR2 LQKENI. The CDR3 extends over 15 amino acids. The V and J ends lost 6 bases and 4 bases, in that order; junction bases with no gene match: 8. CDR3 nucleotide sequence: TGTGCCAGCTCCGCGGCCGGGACAGTTAATGAAAAACTGTTTTTT. Protein sequence: CASSAAGTVNEKLFF.

The rearrangement links TRBV5-1 to TRBJ2-2; the D is unclear. This CDR3 comprises 15 residues. Germline V gene sequence: CDR1 SGHRS, CDR2 YFSETQ. Trimming shortened V by 0 bases and J by 3 bases, and 9 bases separated the two germline ends. Here the CDR3 DNA reads TGCGCCAGCAGCTTGGGGCACGGAGACACCGGGGAGCTGTTTTTT. It specifies CASSLGHGDTGELFF.

The chain uses TRBV4-1 and TRBJ2-6; maybe TRBD2 (6 bases). Germline V lookup: CDR1 MGHRA, CDR2 YSYEKL. This CDR3 comprises 14 residues. The V gene lost 7 bases and the J gene lost 2 bases, with 9 bases spanning the gap. The CDR3 region has the DNA TGCGCCAGCACTCGGGGGACTGGGGCCAACGTCCTGACTTTC. Its translation: CASTRGTGANVLTF.

As concerns this clone: Distinct nucleotide sequences in the sample also encode this CDR3. The genes are TRBV9 and TRBJ1-3, with unresolved D. Looked up from germline, CDR1 is SGDLS and CDR2 is YYNGEE. Trimming cost V 3 bases and J 8 bases, with 9 bases left between them. The length of the CDR3 is 12 residues. CDR3 sequence (DNA): TGTGCCAGCAGCGCACTGAGGGACACCATATATTTT. It encodes CASSALRDTIYF.